This T cell receptor (beta chain) comes out of a study of T-cell reconstitution after alpha-beta-depleted transplantation in children. Molecular barcoding with unique molecular identifiers was used for the TCRbeta library. TCRdb independently ran MiXCR on the PCR reads; one entry per CDR3 protein. The sample shows roughly 670,000 distinct CDR3 sequences, roughly 13% of them seen only once. Broader study findings: T-cell numbers and diversity, one year after transplant, stemmed largely from T cells that were newly produced.

CDR1 MGHDK and CDR2 SYGVNS come from the germline V gene. V lost 6 bases and J 8 bases, leaving 13 bases between the germline ends. The CDR3 has 12 amino acids. This clonotype was seen many times. Its antigen is not known. The specimen was PBMCs, collected before TCRalphabeta/CD19-depleted stem cell transplant. The chain couples TRBV25-1 to TRBJ1-1; perhaps TRBD1 as D (5 bases). The source of this sequence is a girl aged 2 to 10 with congenital amegakaryocytic thrombocytopenia, due to receive a stem cell transplant. The CDR3 DNA reads TGTGCCAGCAGGGGGGGGTATGGGGAAGCTTTCTTT. Its translation: CASRGGYGEAFF.